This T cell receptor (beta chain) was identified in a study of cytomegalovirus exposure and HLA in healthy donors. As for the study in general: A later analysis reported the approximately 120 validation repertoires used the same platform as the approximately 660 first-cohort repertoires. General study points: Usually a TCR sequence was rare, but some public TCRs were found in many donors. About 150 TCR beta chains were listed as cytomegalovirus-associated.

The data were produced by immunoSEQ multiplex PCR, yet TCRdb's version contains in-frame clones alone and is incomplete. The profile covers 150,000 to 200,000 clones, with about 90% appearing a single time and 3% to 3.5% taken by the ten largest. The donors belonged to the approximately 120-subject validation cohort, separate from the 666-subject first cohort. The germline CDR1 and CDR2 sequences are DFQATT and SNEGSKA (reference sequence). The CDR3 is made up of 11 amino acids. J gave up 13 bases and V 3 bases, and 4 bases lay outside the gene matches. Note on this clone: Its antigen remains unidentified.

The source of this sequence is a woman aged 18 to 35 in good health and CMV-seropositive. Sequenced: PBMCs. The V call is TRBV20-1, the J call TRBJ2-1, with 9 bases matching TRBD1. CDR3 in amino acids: CSARGQGSQFF. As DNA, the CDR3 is TGCAGTGCTAGGGGACAGGGCAGTCAGTTCTTC.